The clone carrying this T cell receptor (beta chain) was counted a few times. Its antigen is undetermined. This sample is drawn from a study of OX40 agonist ivuxolimab in advanced cancers. Findings and caveats of the study: Some nonresponders also had low normalized T-cell clonal expansion. Expanded clones belonging to CD8+ T cells outnumbered, on average, those of CD4+. By week 6 at 0.1 to 3.0 mg/kg, blood CD4+ and CD8+ T cells had expanded clonally.

Some clones are missing from TCRdb's copy, which holds only in-frame ones; the method was immunoSEQ multiplex PCR. The sample has tens of thousands of clones, 85% to 90% seen once; the top ten hold around 6.9%. The germline CDR1 and CDR2 sequences are MDHEN and SYDVKM. The CDR3 loop spans 20 amino acids. V was pared by 5 bases and J by 5 bases, with 31 bases between. Material: CD4+ or CD8+ T cells sorted from blood, obtained in a trial of the OX40 agonist ivuxolimab. The origin of this receptor is an adult with an advanced solid tumor such as melanoma, head and neck, liver or kidney cancer. J is TRBJ2-1 and V is TRBV28; D is possibly TRBD1 or TRBD2 (6 bases each). In DNA form, the CDR3 reads TGTGCCAGCAGTGAACTTTCCCCGTACCGTGATCGGGGGCCCAACAATGAGCAGTTCTTC. This gives the protein CASSELSPYRDRGPNNEQFF.